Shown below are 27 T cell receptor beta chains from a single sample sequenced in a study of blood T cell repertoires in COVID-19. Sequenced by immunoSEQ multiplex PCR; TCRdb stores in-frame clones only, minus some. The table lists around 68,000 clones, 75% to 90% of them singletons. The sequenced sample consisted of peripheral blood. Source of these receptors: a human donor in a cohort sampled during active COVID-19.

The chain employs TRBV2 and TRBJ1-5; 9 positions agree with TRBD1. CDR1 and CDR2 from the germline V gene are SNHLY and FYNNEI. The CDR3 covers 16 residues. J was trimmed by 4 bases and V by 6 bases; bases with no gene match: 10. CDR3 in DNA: TGTGCCAGCAGCTTAAAGACAGGGGGGTTAAATCAGCCCCAGCATTTT. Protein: CASSLKTGGLNQPQHF.

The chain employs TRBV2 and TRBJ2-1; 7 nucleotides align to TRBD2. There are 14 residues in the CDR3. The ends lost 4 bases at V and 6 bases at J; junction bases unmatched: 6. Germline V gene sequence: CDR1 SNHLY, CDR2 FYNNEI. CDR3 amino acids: CASSALAVSNEQFF. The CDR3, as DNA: TGTGCCAGCAGTGCTCTAGCGGTATCCAATGAGCAGTTCTTC.

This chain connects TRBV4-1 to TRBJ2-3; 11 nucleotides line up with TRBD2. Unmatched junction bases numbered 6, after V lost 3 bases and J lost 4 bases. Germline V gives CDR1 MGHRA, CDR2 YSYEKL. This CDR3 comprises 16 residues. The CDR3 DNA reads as TGCGCCAGCAGCCACCTTAGCGGGAGGGTCGCAGATACGCAGTATTTT. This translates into CASSHLSGRVADTQYF.

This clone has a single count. Here the CDR3 reads CASRTGTGGYEQYF. The DNA of the CDR3 is TGTGCCAGCAGAACCGGGACAGGGGGCTACGAGCAGTACTTC. The chain uses TRBV6-5 and TRBJ2-7, with 11 bases matching TRBD1. Germline assignment: CDR1 MNHEY and CDR2 SVGAGI. This CDR3 has 14 residues. With V trimmed by 6 bases and J by 3 bases, 4 bases remained unmatched.

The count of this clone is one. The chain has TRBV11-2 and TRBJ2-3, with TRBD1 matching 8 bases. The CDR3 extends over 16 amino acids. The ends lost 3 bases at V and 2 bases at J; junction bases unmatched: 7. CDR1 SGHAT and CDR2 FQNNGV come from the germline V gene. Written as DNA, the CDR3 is TGTGCCAGCAGCTTCAGGGGGCGAGGGCCCACAGATACGCAGTATTTT. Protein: CASSFRGRGPTDTQYF.

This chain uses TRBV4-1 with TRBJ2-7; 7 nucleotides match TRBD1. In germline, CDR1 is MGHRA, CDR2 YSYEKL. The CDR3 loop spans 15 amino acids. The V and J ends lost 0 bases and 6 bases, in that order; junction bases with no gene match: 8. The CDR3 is CASSQDLWTGREQYF. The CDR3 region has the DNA TGCGCCAGCAGCCAAGATCTCTGGACAGGCCGCGAGCAGTACTTC.

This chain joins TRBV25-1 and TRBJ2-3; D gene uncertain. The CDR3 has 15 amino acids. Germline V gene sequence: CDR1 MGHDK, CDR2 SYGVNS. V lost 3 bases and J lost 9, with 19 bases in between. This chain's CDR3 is CASSDPRTGPPTQYF. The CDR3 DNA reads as TGTGCCAGCAGTGATCCCAGAACTGGGCCCCCGACGCAGTATTTT.

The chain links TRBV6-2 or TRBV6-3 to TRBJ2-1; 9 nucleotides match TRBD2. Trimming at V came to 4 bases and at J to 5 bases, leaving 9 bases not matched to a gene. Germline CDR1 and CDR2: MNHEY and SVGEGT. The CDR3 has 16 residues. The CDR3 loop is CASSSFSGSVNNEQFF. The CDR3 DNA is TGTGCCAGCAGTTCTTTTAGCGGGAGTGTCAACAATGAGCAGTTCTTC.

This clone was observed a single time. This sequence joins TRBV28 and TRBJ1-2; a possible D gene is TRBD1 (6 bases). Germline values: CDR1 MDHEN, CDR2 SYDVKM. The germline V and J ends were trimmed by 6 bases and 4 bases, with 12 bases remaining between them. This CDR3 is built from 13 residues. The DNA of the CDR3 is TGTGCCAGCAGACCACAGGGTGGCTATGGCTACACCTTC. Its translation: CASRPQGGYGYTF.

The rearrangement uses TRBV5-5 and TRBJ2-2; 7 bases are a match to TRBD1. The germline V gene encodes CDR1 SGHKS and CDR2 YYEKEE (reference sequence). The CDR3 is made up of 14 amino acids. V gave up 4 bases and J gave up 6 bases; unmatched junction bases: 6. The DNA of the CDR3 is TGTGCCAGCAGCCACGACAGGGTGCCCGGGGAGCTGTTTTTT. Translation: CASSHDRVPGELFF.

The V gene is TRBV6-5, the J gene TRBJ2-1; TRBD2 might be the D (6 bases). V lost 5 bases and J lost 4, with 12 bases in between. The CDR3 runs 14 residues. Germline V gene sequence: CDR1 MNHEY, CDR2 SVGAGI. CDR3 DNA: TGTGCCAGCAGTCCTCAGGACTATTACAATGAGCAGTTCTTC. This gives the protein CASSPQDYYNEQFF.

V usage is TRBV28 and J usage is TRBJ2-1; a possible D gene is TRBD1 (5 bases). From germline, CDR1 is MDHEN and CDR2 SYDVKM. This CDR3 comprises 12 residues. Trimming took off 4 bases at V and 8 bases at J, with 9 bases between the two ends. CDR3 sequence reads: CASSSRVYEQFF. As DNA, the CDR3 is TGTGCCAGCAGTTCCAGGGTTTATGAGCAGTTCTTC.

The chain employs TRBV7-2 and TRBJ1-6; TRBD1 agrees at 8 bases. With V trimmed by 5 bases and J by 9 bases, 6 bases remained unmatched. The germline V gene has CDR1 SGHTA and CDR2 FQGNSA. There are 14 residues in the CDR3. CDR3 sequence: CASSPGTGGSPLHF. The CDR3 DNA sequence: TGTGCCAGCAGCCCTGGGACAGGAGGTTCACCCCTCCACTTT.

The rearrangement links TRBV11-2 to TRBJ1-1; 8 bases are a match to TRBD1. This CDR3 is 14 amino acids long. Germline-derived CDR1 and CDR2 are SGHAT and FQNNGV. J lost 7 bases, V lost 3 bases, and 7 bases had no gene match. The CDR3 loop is CASSFDRGAIEAFF. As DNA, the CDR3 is TGTGCCAGCAGCTTCGACAGGGGAGCTATTGAAGCTTTCTTT.

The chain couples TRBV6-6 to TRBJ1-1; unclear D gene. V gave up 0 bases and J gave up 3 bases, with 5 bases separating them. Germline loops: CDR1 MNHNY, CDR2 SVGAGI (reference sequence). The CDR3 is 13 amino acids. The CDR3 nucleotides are TGTGCCAGCAGTTACTCGCCGGACACTGAAGCTTTCTTT. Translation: CASSYSPDTEAFF.

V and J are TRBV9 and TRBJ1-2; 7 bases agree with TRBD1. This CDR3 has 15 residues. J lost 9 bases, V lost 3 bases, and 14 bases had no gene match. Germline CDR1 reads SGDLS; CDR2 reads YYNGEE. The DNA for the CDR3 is TGTGCCAGCAGCGCCGTGACAGGGAGAGGCCTGAGCTACACCTTC. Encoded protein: CASSAVTGRGLSYTF.

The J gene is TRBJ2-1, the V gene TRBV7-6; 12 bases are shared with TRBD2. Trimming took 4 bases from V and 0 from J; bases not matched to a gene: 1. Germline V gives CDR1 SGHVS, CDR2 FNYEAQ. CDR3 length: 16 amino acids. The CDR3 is CASSSLAGGSYNEQFF. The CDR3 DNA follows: TGTGCCAGCAGCTCACTAGCGGGGGGCTCCTACAATGAGCAGTTCTTC.

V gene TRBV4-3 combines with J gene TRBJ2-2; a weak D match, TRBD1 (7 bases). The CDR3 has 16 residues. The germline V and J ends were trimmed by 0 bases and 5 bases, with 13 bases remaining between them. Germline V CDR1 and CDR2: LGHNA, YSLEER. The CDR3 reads CASSQDGAGGTGELFF. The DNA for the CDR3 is TGCGCCAGCAGCCAAGATGGGGCAGGGGGGACCGGGGAGCTGTTTTTT.

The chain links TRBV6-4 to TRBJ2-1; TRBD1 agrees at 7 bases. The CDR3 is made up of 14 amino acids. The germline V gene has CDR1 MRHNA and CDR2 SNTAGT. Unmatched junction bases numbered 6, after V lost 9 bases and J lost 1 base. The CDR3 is CARDLGQSYNEQFF. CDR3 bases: TGTGCCAGGGACCTGGGACAGTCCTACAATGAGCAGTTCTTC.

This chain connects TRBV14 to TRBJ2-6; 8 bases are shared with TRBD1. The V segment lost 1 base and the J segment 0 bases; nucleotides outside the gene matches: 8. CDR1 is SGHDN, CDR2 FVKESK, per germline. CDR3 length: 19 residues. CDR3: CASSQGRGQGTSGANVLTF. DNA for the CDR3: TGTGCCAGCAGCCAAGGTAGAGGACAGGGAACCTCTGGGGCCAACGTCCTGACTTTC.

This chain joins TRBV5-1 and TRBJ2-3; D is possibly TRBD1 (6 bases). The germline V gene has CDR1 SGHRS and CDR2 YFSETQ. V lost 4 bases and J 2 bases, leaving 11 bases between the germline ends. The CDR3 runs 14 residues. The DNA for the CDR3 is TGCGCCAGCAGCCCAGGGGAACCCACAGATACGCAGTATTTT. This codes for CASSPGEPTDTQYF.

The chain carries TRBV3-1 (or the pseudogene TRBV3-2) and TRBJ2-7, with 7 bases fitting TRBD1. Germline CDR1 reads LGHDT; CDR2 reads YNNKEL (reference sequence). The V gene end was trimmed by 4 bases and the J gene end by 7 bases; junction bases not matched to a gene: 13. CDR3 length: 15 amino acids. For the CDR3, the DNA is TGTGCCAGCAGCCCTCCTACCGGGACAGCGTCGGAGCAGTACTTC. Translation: CASSPPTGTASEQYF.

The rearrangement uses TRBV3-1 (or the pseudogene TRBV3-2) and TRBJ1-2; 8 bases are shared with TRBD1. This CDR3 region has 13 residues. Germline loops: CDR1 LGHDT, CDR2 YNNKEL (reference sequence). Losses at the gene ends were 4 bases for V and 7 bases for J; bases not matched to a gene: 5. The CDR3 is CASSRGQGSGYTF. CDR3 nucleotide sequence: TGTGCCAGCAGCCGTGGACAGGGCTCTGGCTACACCTTC.

CDR3 in DNA: TGTGCCAGCAGCTTAGGGACTAGCGGGGGCACAGATACGCAGTATTTT. Its protein product is CASSLGTSGGTDTQYF. The rearrangement joins TRBV7-9 to TRBJ2-3; 12 positions agree with TRBD2. CDR3 length equals 16 residues. Germline CDR1 is SEHNR and CDR2 is FQNEAQ (reference sequence). Trimming removed 1 base from V and 1 base from J; junction bases left unmatched: 0.

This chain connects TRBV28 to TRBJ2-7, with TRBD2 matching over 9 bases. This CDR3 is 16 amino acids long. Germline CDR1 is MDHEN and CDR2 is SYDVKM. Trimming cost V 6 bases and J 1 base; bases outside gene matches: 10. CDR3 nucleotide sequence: TGTGCCAGCAGCAGCAGTCGGCTAGCGGGATCCTACGAGCAGTACTTC. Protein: CASSSSRLAGSYEQYF.

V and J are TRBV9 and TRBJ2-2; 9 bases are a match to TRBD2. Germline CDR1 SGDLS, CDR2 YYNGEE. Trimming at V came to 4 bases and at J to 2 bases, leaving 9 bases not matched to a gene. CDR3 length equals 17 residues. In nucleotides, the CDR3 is TGTGCCAGCAGCCGTAAGGCTAGCGGGGTCAACACCGGGGAGCTGTTTTTT. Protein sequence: CASSRKASGVNTGELFF.

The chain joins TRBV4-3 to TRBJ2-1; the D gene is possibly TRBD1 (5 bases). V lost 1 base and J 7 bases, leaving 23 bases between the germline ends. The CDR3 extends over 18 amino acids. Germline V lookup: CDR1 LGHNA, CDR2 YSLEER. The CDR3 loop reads CASSQGGPGRAAENEQFF. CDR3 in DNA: TGCGCCAGCAGCCAAGGGGGTCCAGGGCGAGCCGCGGAAAATGAGCAGTTCTTC.